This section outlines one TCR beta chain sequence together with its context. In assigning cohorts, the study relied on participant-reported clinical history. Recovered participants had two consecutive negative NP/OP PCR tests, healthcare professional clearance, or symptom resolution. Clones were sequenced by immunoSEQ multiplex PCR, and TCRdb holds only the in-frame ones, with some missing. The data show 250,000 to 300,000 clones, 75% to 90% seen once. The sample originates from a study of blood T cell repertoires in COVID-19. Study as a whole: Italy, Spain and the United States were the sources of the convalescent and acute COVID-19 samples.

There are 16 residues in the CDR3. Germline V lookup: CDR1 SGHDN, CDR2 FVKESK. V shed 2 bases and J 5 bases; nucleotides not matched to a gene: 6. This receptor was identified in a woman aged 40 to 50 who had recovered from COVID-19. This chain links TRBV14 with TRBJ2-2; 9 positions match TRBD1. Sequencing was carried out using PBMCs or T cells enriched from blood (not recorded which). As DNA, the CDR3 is TGTGCCAGCAGCCAACACCCGGGACAGGGAACCGGGGAGCTGTTTTTT. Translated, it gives CASSQHPGQGTGELFF.